Each of the 28 T cell receptor beta chains below was sequenced from the same sample in a study of cytomegalovirus exposure and HLA in healthy donors. The primer mix had 60 Vbeta and 13 Jbeta primers. Produced via immunoSEQ multiplex PCR; TCRdb's table is partial and in-frame only. The table lists 150,000 or so clones, 70% to 90% of them singletons. The sample taken for sequencing was PBMCs. The receptors come from a man aged 50-60 years in good health and CMV-seronegative.

V gene TRBV7-3 combines with J gene TRBJ2-1, with TRBD2 matching over 9 bases. The CDR3 loop spans 17 amino acids. V lost 5 bases to trimming and J lost 4 bases; unmatched junction nucleotides: 12. The germline V gene encodes CDR1 SGHTA and CDR2 FQGTGA. CDR3 nucleotide sequence: TGTGCCAGCAGCCCTAGGGGGCCTAGCGGGGTGTACAATGAGCAGTTCTTC. Encoded protein: CASSPRGPSGVYNEQFF.

The chain uses TRBV11-2 and TRBJ2-2, with D possibly being TRBD1 (6 bases). The germline CDR1 and CDR2 sequences are SGHAT and FQNNGV. With 11 bases removed from V and 1 base from J, the gap between germline ends came to 11 bases. This CDR3 spans 13 amino acids. DNA for the CDR3: TGTGCCGGGGGCGCCCTGAACACCGGGGAGCTGTTTTTT. Residues: CAGGALNTGELFF.

V gene TRBV30 combines with J gene TRBJ2-5, with 9 bases that match TRBD2. This CDR3 is 14 amino acids long. Germline assignment: CDR1 GTSNPN and CDR2 SVGIG (reference sequence). The V segment lost 5 bases and the J segment 5 bases; nucleotides outside the gene matches: 9. The CDR3 nucleotides are TGTGCCTGGGCCGAAGGCGGGGGGGTCGAGACCCAGTACTTC. Its protein product is CAWAEGGGVETQYF.

The V and J genes are TRBV5-6 and TRBJ2-2, with D perhaps TRBD1 (6 bases). Germline CDR1 SGHDT, CDR2 YYEEEE. The CDR3 has 16 residues. Trimming took off 2 bases at V and 2 bases at J, with 13 bases between the two ends. The CDR3 DNA reads TGTGCCAGCAGCTTTATCGGACAGTACAACACCGGGGAGCTGTTTTTT. Its protein product is CASSFIGQYNTGELFF.

The V and J genes are TRBV10-1 and TRBJ1-2, with TRBD1 identical over 9 bases. Germline assignment: CDR1 WNHNN and CDR2 SYGVQD (reference sequence). Unmatched junction bases numbered 5, after V lost 6 bases and J lost 6 bases. The length of the CDR3 is 13 residues. The CDR3 DNA reads TGCGCCAGCAGACAGGGGGCAGAGGATGGCTACACCTTC. This sequence encodes CASRQGAEDGYTF.

J is TRBJ2-5 and V is TRBV2; D may be TRBD1 (6 bases). The CDR3 sequence is 14 residues long. V lost 8 bases, J lost 5 bases, and 18 bases lay in between. Germline V CDR1 and CDR2: SNHLY, FYNNEI. For the CDR3, the DNA is TGTGCCAGCGACCTCTTTAAGGGGGTGGAGACCCAGTACTTC. Translated, it gives CASDLFKGVETQYF.

The gene calls are TRBV7-8 and TRBJ1-1; a weak D match, TRBD1 (5 bases). This CDR3 spans 16 amino acids. The germline CDR1 and CDR2 sequences are SGHVS and FQNEAQ. The V and J ends lost 1 base and 0 bases respectively, with 12 bases between them. CDR3 amino acids: CASSLGAGNMNTEAFF. The CDR3 DNA is TGTGCCAGCAGCTTAGGAGCAGGGAACATGAACACTGAAGCTTTCTTT.

V is TRBV18 and J is TRBJ2-1; 11 nucleotides line up with TRBD2. Germline values: CDR1 KGHSH, CDR2 LQKENI. The V gene end was trimmed by 5 bases and the J gene end by 3 bases; junction bases not matched to a gene: 3. This CDR3 spans 15 amino acids. CDR3 amino acids: CASSATSGSYNEQFF. The CDR3 nucleotides are TGTGCCAGCTCAGCCACTAGCGGGAGCTACAATGAGCAGTTCTTC.

The chain combines TRBV28 with TRBJ2-7; 13 nucleotides line up with TRBD2. Germline V gene lookup returns CDR1 MDHEN and CDR2 SYDVKM. This CDR3 contains 16 residues. Unmatched junction bases numbered 12, after V lost 4 bases and J lost 9 bases. CDR3 residues: CASSSPGLAGEGRQYF. The CDR3, as DNA: TGTGCCAGCAGTTCGCCCGGACTAGCGGGGGAAGGGCGGCAGTACTTC.

V and J are TRBV4-1 and TRBJ2-1; 9 bases line up with TRBD2. V was clipped by 3 bases and J by 5 bases; unmatched bases: 11. The CDR3 spans 17 residues. In germline, CDR1 is MGHRA, CDR2 YSYEKL. Written as DNA, the CDR3 is TGCGCCAGCAGCCAGGCTCCGGGACTAGCAGTCAACAATGAGCAGTTCTTC. Translation gives CASSQAPGLAVNNEQFF.

This chain uses TRBV7-9 with TRBJ1-6; TRBD1 matches 9 bases. CDR1 is SEHNR, CDR2 FQNEAQ, per germline (reference sequence). V was clipped by 5 bases and J by 13 bases; unmatched bases: 6. The CDR3 totals 13 residues. The DNA for the CDR3 is TGTGCCAGCAGCCCACAAGGACAGGGGCCCCTCCACTTT. As protein: CASSPQGQGPLHF. The full variable domain, with the rest looked up from reference TRBV7-9 and TRBJ1-6, is DTGVSQNPRHKITKRGQNVTFRCDPISEHNRLYWYRQTLGQGPEFLTYFQNEAQLEKSRLLSDRFSAERPKGSFSTLEIQRTEQGDSAMYLCASSPQGQGPLHFGNGTRLTVT.

The CDR3 sequence is CASSLRDRPYSGANVLTF. The CDR3 DNA follows: TGTGCCAGCAGCTTAAGGGACAGGCCATACTCTGGGGCCAACGTCCTGACTTTC. This chain links TRBV13 with TRBJ2-6, with TRBD1 identical over 8 bases. The ends lost 2 bases at V and 0 bases at J; junction bases unmatched: 6. The CDR3 runs to 18 residues. Germline V gives CDR1 PRHDT, CDR2 FYEKMQ (reference sequence).

The chain has TRBV7-6 and TRBJ1-2, with D perhaps TRBD1 (5 bases). CDR3 length equals 12 residues. Per germline, CDR1 SGHVS and CDR2 FNYEAQ. V was pared by 5 bases and J by 6 bases, with 10 bases between. The DNA for the CDR3 is TGTGCCAGCAGCCACCCGACAGATGGCTACACCTTC. Translation: CASSHPTDGYTF.

The chain is built from TRBV6-1 and TRBJ2-4, with D perhaps TRBD2 (6 bases). The ends were cut back, 3 bases at V and 0 bases at J, with 12 bases in the middle. The CDR3 runs to 16 residues. Germline loops: CDR1 MNHNS, CDR2 SASEGT. CDR3 DNA: TGTGCCAGCAGTGATTACGGGGGACTAGCCAAAAACATTCAGTACTTC. Its protein product is CASSDYGGLAKNIQYF.

This rearrangement joins TRBV6-1 to TRBJ2-7; TRBD2 agrees at 8 bases. This CDR3 region has 15 residues. Germline CDR1 and CDR2: MNHNS and SASEGT. V dropped 4 bases and J dropped 1; count of bases not matched to a gene: 6. As DNA, the CDR3 is TGTGCCAGCAGTGGTACTAGCGGCCCATCCTACGAGCAGTACTTC. This codes for CASSGTSGPSYEQYF.

The V and J genes are TRBV4-1 and TRBJ2-7; D is ambiguous. Trimming removed 1 base at V and 9 bases at J, with 13 bases between. The germline CDR1 and CDR2 sequences are MGHRA and YSYEKL. The CDR3 contains 13 residues. The DNA for the CDR3 is TGCGCCAGCAGCCAAGCGATCTCGGGTGGGCAGTACTTC. This translates into CASSQAISGGQYF.

The chain combines TRBV5-1 with TRBJ2-3; TRBD2 matches at 8 bases. The germline V gene has CDR1 SGHRS and CDR2 YFSETQ. This CDR3 comprises 17 residues. V trimming: 6 bases; J trimming: 2 bases; junction bases outside the gene matches: 14. CDR3 sequence: CASTLNGGAGATDTQYF. For the CDR3, the DNA is TGCGCCAGCACCCTCAACGGGGGGGCGGGGGCCACAGATACGCAGTATTTT.

This chain uses TRBV5-4 with TRBJ1-1; no clear D gene. There are 17 residues in the CDR3. V lost 6 bases, J lost 1 base, and 22 bases lay in between. Germline V gene sequence: CDR1 SGHNT, CDR2 YYREEE (reference sequence). Here the CDR3 reads CASTSLGSPLQNTEAFF. The CDR3 DNA sequence: TGTGCCAGCACCTCATTGGGCAGCCCGCTACAGAACACTGAAGCTTTCTTT.

The chain combines TRBV5-4 with TRBJ1-2; the D is unclear. The length of the CDR3 is 14 residues. Germline V gene data show CDR1 as SGHNT and CDR2 as YYREEE (reference sequence). Trimming pared 0 bases from V and 1 base from J, leaving 7 bases between. CDR3 region: CASSLGARNYGYTF. In nucleotides, the CDR3 is TGTGCCAGCAGCTTGGGGGCCCGTAACTATGGCTACACCTTC. The full variable domain, with the rest looked up from reference TRBV5-4 and TRBJ1-2, is ETGVTQSPTHLIKTRGQQVTLRCSSQSGHNTVSWYQQALGQGPQFIFQYYREEENGRGNFPPRFSGLQFPNYSSELNVNALELDDSALYLCASSLGARNYGYTFGSGTRLTVV.

This sequence joins TRBV27 and TRBJ2-7; TRBD2 aligns across 10 bases. Trimming took 2 bases from V and 2 from J; bases not matched to a gene: 12. Germline V gene data show CDR1 as MNHEY and CDR2 as SMNVEV (reference sequence). This CDR3 has 18 residues. The CDR3 DNA reads TGTGCCAGCAGTTTAAGGGCTAGCGGGAGTGGGGGGCCCTACGAGCAGTACTTC. This translates into CASSLRASGSGGPYEQYF.

The count of this clone is one. The junction does not match germline at one end; this may be a read error. The gene calls are TRBV5-1 and TRBJ2-7, with D tentatively TRBD2 (6 bases). This CDR3 is built from 15 residues. The V gene's germline CDR1 is SGHRS and CDR2 YFSETQ. The CDR3 sequence is CASSPRGTASYGQYF. For the CDR3, the DNA is TGCGCCAGCAGCCCGCGGGGTACGGCCTCCTACGGGCAGTACTTC.

The rearrangement uses TRBV9 and TRBJ2-1; TRBD1 is a possible D gene (6 bases). V lost 1 base to trimming and J lost 8 bases, with 7 bases between them. CDR3 length equals 12 residues. The germline V gene has CDR1 SGDLS and CDR2 YYNGEE. This CDR3 is CASSVSGDEQFF. CDR3 bases: TGTGCCAGCAGCGTATCAGGGGATGAGCAGTTCTTC.

The chain combines TRBV11-2 with TRBJ1-1; TRBD1 is a possible D gene (6 bases). Germline lookup yields CDR1 SGHAT and CDR2 FQNNGV. V was cut by 4 bases and J by 1 base, with 13 bases left in between. This CDR3 has 15 residues. The chain's CDR3 is CASSSLQGTNTEAFF. The DNA of the CDR3 is TGTGCCAGCAGCTCCTTACAGGGCACGAACACTGAAGCTTTCTTT.

In DNA form, the CDR3 reads TGTGCCTGGAGCTTACCAGATAGCAATCAGCCCCAGCATTTT. Translation: CAWSLPDSNQPQHF. The chain has TRBV30 and TRBJ1-5; D remains ambiguous. Trimming shortened V by 3 bases and J by 0 bases, and 9 bases separated the two germline ends. The V gene's germline CDR1 is GTSNPN and CDR2 SVGIG (reference sequence). CDR3 size: 14 residues.

V is TRBV9 and J is TRBJ1-3; possibly TRBD1 for D (6 bases). The CDR3 contains 14 residues. Germline V gene lookup returns CDR1 SGDLS and CDR2 YYNGEE. Trimming cost V 2 bases and J 2 bases, with 8 bases left between them. Written as DNA, the CDR3 is TGTGCCAGCAGCGTCTCAGGGGCTGGAAACACCATATATTTT. Its translation: CASSVSGAGNTIYF. The entire variable domain, with the rest obtained from reference TRBV9 and TRBJ1-3, is as follows: DSGVTQTPKHLITATGQRVTLRCSPRSGDLSVYWYQQSLDQGLQFLIQYYNGEERAKGNILERFSAQQFPDLHSELNLSSLELGDSALYFCASSVSGAGNTIYFGEGSWLTVV.

This clone has a single count. The chain recombines TRBV5-1 with TRBJ2-5, with 11 bases lining up with TRBD2. This CDR3 has 18 amino acids. From germline, CDR1 is SGHRS and CDR2 YFSETQ. J lost 0 bases, V lost 4 bases, and 11 bases had no gene match. CDR3: CASSRQGTSGAYQETQYF. Written as DNA, the CDR3 is TGCGCCAGCAGCAGACAAGGGACTAGCGGAGCGTACCAAGAGACCCAGTACTTC.

This clone was found a few times. The chain is built from TRBV19 and TRBJ1-5, with a weak D call TRBD1 (5 bases). V gave up 6 bases and J gave up 7 bases, with 13 bases separating them. CDR3 length: 13 residues. CDR1 is LNHDA, CDR2 SQIVND, per germline (reference sequence). The CDR3 here is CASREGFNQPQHF. DNA for the CDR3: TGTGCCAGTAGGGAGGGGTTCAACCAGCCCCAGCATTTT.

The chain links TRBV5-6 to TRBJ2-7; D may be TRBD1 (6 bases). The germline V gene has CDR1 SGHDT and CDR2 YYEEEE. V was cut by 4 bases and J by 0 bases, with 11 bases left in between. CDR3 length: 14 amino acids. The CDR3 nucleotides are TGTGCCAGCAGCGGAGACAGGCTCTCCTACGAGCAGTACTTC. Protein: CASSGDRLSYEQYF.